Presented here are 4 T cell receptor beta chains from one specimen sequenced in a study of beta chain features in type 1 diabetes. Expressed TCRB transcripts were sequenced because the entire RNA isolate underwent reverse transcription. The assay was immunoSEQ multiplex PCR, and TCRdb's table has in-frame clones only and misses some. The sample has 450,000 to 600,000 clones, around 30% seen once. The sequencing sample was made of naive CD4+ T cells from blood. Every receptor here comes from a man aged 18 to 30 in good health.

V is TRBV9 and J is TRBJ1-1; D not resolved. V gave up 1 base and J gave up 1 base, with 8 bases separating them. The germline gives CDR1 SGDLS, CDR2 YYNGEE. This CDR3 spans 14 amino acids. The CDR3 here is CASSVTVGNTEAFF. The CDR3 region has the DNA TGTGCCAGCAGCGTAACAGTAGGGAACACTGAAGCTTTCTTT.

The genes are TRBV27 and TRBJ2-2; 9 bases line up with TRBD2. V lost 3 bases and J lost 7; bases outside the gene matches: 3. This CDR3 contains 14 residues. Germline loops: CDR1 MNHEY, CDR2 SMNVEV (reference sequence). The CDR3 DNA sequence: TGTGCCAGCAGTTTGCGGCGGGAGGGCGGGGAGCTGTTTTTT. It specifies CASSLRREGGELFF.

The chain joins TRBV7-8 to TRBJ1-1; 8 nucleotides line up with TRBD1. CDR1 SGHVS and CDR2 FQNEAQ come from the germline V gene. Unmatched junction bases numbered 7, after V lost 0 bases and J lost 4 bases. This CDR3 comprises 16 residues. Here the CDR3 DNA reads TGTGCCAGCAGCTTAGCGCTAGGACAGGGCGGCACTGAAGCTTTCTTT. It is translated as CASSLALGQGGTEAFF.

CDR3 residues: CASSLPVAVQETQYF. The CDR3 DNA reads as TGTGCCAGCAGTCTCCCAGTGGCGGTCCAAGAGACCCAGTACTTC. V gene TRBV28 combines with J gene TRBJ2-5; D uncertain. The V end lost 5 bases, the J end lost 1 base, and 14 bases lay between the germline ends. This CDR3 is 15 amino acids long. Looked up from germline, CDR1 is MDHEN and CDR2 is SYDVKM. Full variable domain (remainder filled in from reference TRBV28 and TRBJ2-5): DVKVTQSSRYLVKRTGEKVFLECVQDMDHENMFWYRQDPGLGLRLIYFSYDVKMKEKGDIPEGYSVSREKKERFSLILESASTNQTSMYLCASSLPVAVQETQYFGPGTRLLVL.